This T cell receptor (beta chain) was recovered during a study of beta chain features in type 1 diabetes (dated by TCRdb to 2016 to 2018). For the wider study: Patients and healthy donors did not differ in mean age, gender distribution, total cell number or subset yield. A total of about 100,000,000 sorted cells were examined across all samples, and RNA yield correlated strongly with the number of cells per subset. The study compared TCRB repertoires of sorted circulating CD4+ T cell subsets between recently diagnosed type 1 diabetes patients and matched healthy donors. Naive and central memory subsets were obtained from all 30 or so donors, but regulatory and stem cell-like memory subsets were isolated from only 8 patients and roughly eight healthy donors. Results and caveats for the whole study, not just this receptor: Naive, central memory and regulatory TCRB repertoires appeared to be more alike among patients than among healthy donors. Because the HLA sub-analyses included only small numbers of individuals, any influence of HLA type on TCRB rearrangement was left unresolved. Because cDNA was sequenced instead of genomic DNA, activated cells with high expression could be over-represented, although the groups did not differ in activation or CD3 levels. PCR might favor shorter templates, but patient and control samples were amplified and corrected together, so any skew would affect both groups equally. In all four CD4+ subsets, TCRB CDR3 length was moderately but significantly shorter in type 1 diabetes patients. At VDJ recombination sites, type 1 diabetes patients had fewer insertions and more deleted nucleotides, which implies abnormalities in thymic rearrangement.

The entire amount of isolated RNA was reverse transcribed using the High Capacity cDNA Reverse Transcription Kit, so the sequenced TCRB transcripts were expressed ones. Naive, central memory and regulatory T cell samples underwent deep immunoSEQ sequencing, averaging approximately 3.5 million total reads per sample. Sorted cells were lysed in RLT buffer, and RNA was extracted using DNase-treated RNeasy Micro or Mini kits according to cell number. Each cell subset was processed on its own to prevent cross-contamination, while patient and healthy donor samples were processed together. The immunoSEQ multiplex PCR was used to amplify TCRB sequences from cDNA, generating 87-bp fragments that spanned the CDR3 region. The amplicons were sequenced using the Illumina HiSeq platform. As for how the authors treated the data: Synthetic template baselines were used to correct PCR bias computationally, reads within Hamming distance 2 were collapsed together, and singletons that could not be merged were discarded. By aligning reads against IMGT, V, D and J genes, CDR3 length, and insertions or deletions at six rearrangement sites were assigned. Within each subset, clonotype counts were normalized to the number of sorted cells before true diversity and Gini coefficients were calculated with the tcR R package. Repertoire sharing was quantified using the overlap coefficient calculated on TCRB nucleotide sequences. As a proxy for the pre-selection repertoire, out-of-frame TCRB sequences from naive cells were analyzed. The table comes from immuneACCESS by way of TCRdb, which keeps in-frame sequences with V and J called. Part of the clones is missing from these tables; in studies checked, under half for an unresolved V gene and the rest for unknown reasons. V and J calls and clone size come straight from that table; D and trimming were deduced from the DNA. The sample table shows roughly 250,000 clones, and around 20% are seen once. The ten largest clones capture around 0.03% of the sample.

Trimming costs V 0 bases and J 7 bases, and their ends lie 7 bases apart. The germline V gene (reference sequence) gives CDR1 as SEHNR and CDR2 as FQNEAQ. The CDR3 sequence holds 13 residues, the cysteine and phenylalanine included. This entry keeps only the CDR3 DNA: 39 bases, framed from base 1. This clone was observed a few times. This clone's antigen is unknown. Per-nucleotide qualities are absent, and no much larger clonotype sits a single base away. From each donor, a single peripheral blood sample of 90 to 150 mL on average was drawn into heparinised tubes. Naive, central memory, regulatory and stem cell-like memory CD4+ T cells were sorted on a BD FACSAria II using a panel including CD45RO, CCR7, CD25, CD127, CD95 and CD27. Every sorted population had a purity above 98%. PBMCs were isolated immediately by Lymphoprep density gradient centrifugation and stained directly without culture. So that batch effects would be minimized, each experiment stained and sorted samples in pairs, pairing one healthy donor with one patient.

Input material: naive CD4+ T cells from blood. In the paper's terms, the cell subset or site label means: true naive CD4+ T cells. The chain employs TRBV7-9 and TRBJ2-1, and the D gene may be TRBD1, 5 bases matching. The clonotype originates from a woman aged 40 to 50 with type 1 diabetes. The nucleotide sequence is given as TGTGCCAGCAGCTTAGCAGGGGTGAATGAGCAGTTCTTC. The resulting protein is CASSLAGVNEQFF. Reference TRBV7-9 and TRBJ2-1 proteins supply the regions before and after the CDR3; the full variable domain is: DTGVSQNPRHKITKRGQNVTFRCDPISEHNRLYWYRQTLGQGPEFLTYFQNEAQLEKSRLLSDRFSAERPKGSFSTLEIQRTEQGDSAMYLCASSLAGVNEQFFGPGTRLTVL.